What follows is one T cell receptor beta chain and its context. These data are taken from a study of cytomegalovirus exposure and HLA in healthy donors. The CDR3 totals 14 residues. Trimming stripped 2 bases from V and 3 bases from J, with 11 bases between. Germline loops: CDR1 SGDLS, CDR2 YYNGEE. PCR employed 60 Vbeta and 13 Jbeta primers. The data were produced by immunoSEQ multiplex PCR, yet TCRdb's version contains in-frame clones alone and is incomplete. Here the sample spans 120,000 or so clones, roughly 80% being singletons. Sequenced: PBMCs. The rearrangement links TRBV9 to TRBJ1-1; D ambiguous. The receptor was derived from a man aged 18 to 29 in good health and CMV-seronegative. The CDR3 spells CASSVGIGDTEAFF. DNA of the CDR3: TGTGCCAGCAGCGTGGGGATCGGGGACACTGAAGCTTTCTTT. Variable domain in full (rest from reference TRBV9 and TRBJ1-1): DSGVTQTPKHLITATGQRVTLRCSPRSGDLSVYWYQQSLDQGLQFLIQYYNGEERAKGNILERFSAQQFPDLHSELNLSSLELGDSALYFCASSVGIGDTEAFFGQGTRLTVV.